This T cell receptor (beta chain) comes out of a study of T cells in Graves' hyperthyroidism and ophthalmopathy. The study's findings and limits: Blood samples included most of the expanded thyroid clonotypes exceeding 0.001.

This clonotype was observed a few times. What it recognizes is unknown. This CDR3 contains 15 residues. V lost 6 bases, J lost 9 bases, and 21 bases lay in between. In germline, CDR1 is MNHEY, CDR2 SVGEGT. Researchers took RNA transcripts and amplified the TCR beta CDR3 regions from them. First-round RT-PCR of the TCR CDR3 relied on the HTBI primer set. TCRdb fed the multiplex PCR reads into MiXCR, producing one record per CDR3 protein. Seen here are approximately 530,000 distinct CDR3 sequences, around 20% observed once, and the top ten hold around 50%. Diagnoses rested on clinical symptoms, serum thyroxine and TRAb, thyroid ultrasound and orbital computed tomography.

The sequence came from a man between 40 and 49 years old with Graves' ophthalmopathy. V usage is TRBV6-2 or TRBV6-3 and J usage is TRBJ2-1, with D possibly TRBD2 on 6 matching bases. Sequencing used blood. CDR3 sequence (DNA): TGTGCCAGCAGCCGCGGGCGGGGCCAAATGGGTGAGCAGTTCTTC. It translates to CASSRGRGQMGEQFF.